Listed below are T cell receptor beta chains from one sample, sequenced in a study of T cells in Graves' hyperthyroidism and ophthalmopathy. TCRdb re-called the multiplex PCR reads through MiXCR, storing one row per CDR3 protein. The sample has fewer than 450,000 distinct CDR3 sequences; more than 13% are singletons. The sample comprised blood. Receptor source: a man in his fifties with Graves' ophthalmopathy. Both conserved end residues are part of each CDR3. The D gene is left open where the match is weak. Not every row has a clone size; where given, it reads once, few, many or a size class.

many | TRBD1 | TRBJ2-5 | TRBV24-1 | TGTGCCACCAGTGAAAGGACAGGGAGAGAGACCCAGTACTTC | CATSERTGRETQYF
NA | NA | TRBJ2-5 | TRBV29-1 | TGCAGCGCCCTATGGATACAAGAGACCCAGTACTTC | CSALWIQETQYF
NA | TRBD1 | TRBJ2-1 | TRBV15 | TGTGCCACCAGCAGAGGTGGGACAGCGCAGGAGCAGTTCTTC | CATSRGGTAQEQFF
many | TRBD1 | TRBJ2-7 | TRBV30 | TGTGCCTGGAGTGGCCGGGACAGGGGCGAGCAGTACTTC | CAWSGRDRGEQYF
few | TRBD2 | TRBJ2-2 | TRBV19 | TGTGCCAGTAGGGGACTAGCTCTCGCCGGGGAGCTGTTTTTT | CASRGLALAGELFF
many | TRBD1 | TRBJ2-7 | TRBV2 | TGTGCCAGCAGCCCCCGGACAGGGTGGCGGGAAGGCTCCTACGAGCAGTACTTC | CASSPRTGWREGSYEQYF
NA | NA | TRBJ2-1 | TRBV4-2 | TGTGCCAGCAGCCAAGCCGGGGCCGCGGAAAATGAGCAGTTCTTC | CASSQAGAAENEQFF
many | TRBD1 | TRBJ2-7 | TRBV3-1 | TGTGCCAGCAGCTTCAGGGGGCAATACGAGCAGTACTTC | CASSFRGQYEQYF
many | NA | TRBJ1-1 | TRBV12-5 | TGTGCTAGTGGTTTAGAGGGAATTGGAAGCGGAGCTTTCTTT | CASGLEGIGSGAFF
many | TRBD1 | TRBJ2-7 | TRBV7-8 | TGTGCCAGCAGCTTAAGGGACAGACAGAACTACGAGCAGTACTTC | CASSLRDRQNYEQYF
many | NA | TRBJ1-1 | TRBV6-1 | TGTGCCAGCAGGGGACGAGGACAGTGGACTGAAGCTTTCTTT | CASRGRGQWTEAFF
many | TRBD1 | TRBJ2-1 | TRBV20-1 | TGCAGTGCTAGACCCGGGACAGGGGTCCGGTTGGAGCAGTTCTTC | CSARPGTGVRLEQFF
many | NA | TRBJ2-3 | TRBV11-3 | TGTGCCAGCAGCCGCTATGTGGGAGCGACAGATACGCAGTATTTT | CASSRYVGATDTQYF
many | NA | TRBJ2-7 | TRBV7-8 | TGTGCCAGCAGATCCCTGGGGACCAGCTACGAGCAGTACTTC | CASRSLGTSYEQYF
NA | NA | TRBJ2-1 | TRBV11-3 | TGTGCCAGCAGCCACCTGGCAGGTGAGCAGTTCTTC | CASSHLAGEQFF
many | TRBD2 | TRBJ2-3 | TRBV7-8 | TGTGCCAGCAGCCAAAGACTAGCGGGAGACACAGATACGCAGTATTTT | CASSQRLAGDTDTQYF
NA | TRBD1 | TRBJ1-4 | TRBV7-9 | TGTGCCAGCAGCAAATCGACAGGGCGTAATGAAAAACTGTTTTTT | CASSKSTGRNEKLFF
NA | TRBD2 | TRBJ2-7 | TRBV28 | TGTGCCAGCAGTATGGTCGGGACTAGCGGTTATGAGCAGTACTTC | CASSMVGTSGYEQYF
many | NA | TRBJ1-1 | TRBV30 | TGTGCCTGGAGTGGAAAGGCGTTGAGCACTGAAGCTTTCTTT | CAWSGKALSTEAFF
many | NA | TRBJ1-1 | TRBV2 | TGTGCCAGCACCAACCAAGGGCCGAACACTGAAGCTTTCTTT | CASTNQGPNTEAFF
many | TRBD1 | TRBJ1-2 | TRBV12-3/TRBV12-4 | TGTGCCAGCACCCTGGACAGGGCCTATGGCTACACCTTC | CASTLDRAYGYTF
once | TRBD2 | TRBJ2-7 | TRBV29-1 | TGCAGCGCCCGGACTAGCGGGAGCGTCGAGCAGTACTTC | CSARTSGSVEQYF
few | TRBD1 | TRBJ2-6 | TRBV7-9 | TGTGCCAGCAGCTTACCCAAAAAGGACAGGGCTGGGGCCAACGTCCTGACTTTC | CASSLPKKDRAGANVLTF
many | TRBD2 | TRBJ2-2 | TRBV30 | TGTGCCTGGGAACTAGCGGGGGTCACCGGGGAGCTGTTTTTT | CAWELAGVTGELFF
few | NA | TRBJ2-2 | TRBV20-1 | TGCAGTGCGAACAGGGAGAACACCGGGGAGCTGTTTTTT | CSANRENTGELFF